The 2 T cell receptor beta chains presented below share a single source sample, sequenced in a study of beta chain features in type 1 diabetes. Whole-study results and caveats: All four CD4+ subsets of Type 1 diabetes patients contained TCRB CDR3s that were moderately but significantly shorter.

Their antigens remain unidentified. The entirety of the isolated RNA underwent reverse transcription, so expressed TCRB transcripts were sequenced. Libraries were prepared by immunoSEQ multiplex PCR; TCRdb keeps only in-frame clonotypes and omits some of them. This table has around 690,000 clones, roughly an eighth appearing once. Sequenced: naive CD4+ T cells from blood. The receptors come from a man younger than 45 with type 1 diabetes.

This clone has more than one count but fewer than ten. The CDR3 region is CASSSRAREAGYTF. The CDR3 DNA is TGTGCCAGCAGCTCTAGGGCCAGGGAGGCTGGCTACACCTTC. V is TRBV7-9 and J is TRBJ1-2; possible D gene TRBD1, 5 bases. Germline-derived CDR1 and CDR2 are SEHNR and FQNEAQ (reference sequence). The CDR3 contains 14 residues. V lost 4 bases, J lost 7 bases, and 16 bases lay in between.

A few counts support this clone. The V gene is TRBV6-6, the J gene TRBJ2-4; a possible D gene is TRBD1 (5 bases). Trimming left V 0 bases short and J 6 bases short, with 12 bases between. Germline V lookup: CDR1 MNHNY, CDR2 SVGAGI (reference sequence). CDR3 length equals 15 residues. CDR3 nucleotides: TGTGCCAGCAGTTACTCGAGTCAGGGTGGAAACATTCAGTACTTC. Amino acid sequence: CASSYSSQGGNIQYF.